The 10 T cell receptor beta chains listed next were all sequenced from one sample in a study of beta chain features in type 1 diabetes (dated by TCRdb to 2016 to 2018). What the work shows at the level of the full study, not this receptor alone: In all four CD4+ subsets, TCRB CDR3 length was moderately but significantly shorter in type 1 diabetes patients.

The method behind the library was the immunoSEQ multiplex PCR assay. The entire isolated RNA was reverse transcribed using the High Capacity cDNA Reverse Transcription Kit, and thus expressed TCRB transcripts were sequenced. TCRdb obtained this table from immuneACCESS and retained in-frame rearrangements with V and J assigned. These tables miss some clones; where compared with another copy, unresolved V genes account for less than half of the shortfall, and the remainder is unexplained. The sample has 150,000 to 200,000 clones on record, roughly 8% of them singletons. Clones ranked in the top ten supply 0.45% to 0.55% of the sample. No antigen has been assigned to these receptors. The sequencing sample was made of central memory CD4+ T cells from blood. These receptors came from a woman in her late teens or twenties with type 1 diabetes.

The chain uses TRBV6-5 and TRBJ1-2; D not resolved. Per germline, CDR1 MNHEY and CDR2 SVGAGI. CDR3 length: 13 residues. Trimming left V 7 bases short and J 4 bases short, with 13 bases between. This CDR3 reads CASISPYSYGYTF. Written as DNA, the CDR3 is TGTGCCAGCATCTCCCCTTACTCCTATGGCTACACCTTC.

This rearrangement joins TRBV25-1 to TRBJ1-1; tentative D call: TRBD1 (6 bases). CDR1 MGHDK and CDR2 SYGVNS come from the germline V gene. Trimming removed 5 bases at V and 4 bases at J, with 17 bases between. The CDR3 totals 15 residues. The CDR3 nucleotides read TGTGCCAGCAGTCCACCGGGACAAGGTTTCACTGAAGCTTTCTTT. This codes for CASSPPGQGFTEAFF.

This chain links TRBV10-2 with TRBJ2-1; 11 nucleotides line up with TRBD2. Germline V gene lookup returns CDR1 WSHSY and CDR2 SAAADI. The length of the CDR3 is 17 residues. The J segment lost 7 bases and the V segment lost 0 bases, leaving 8 bases of the junction unmatched. The CDR3 reads CASSESNRLAGPNEQFF. CDR3 coding DNA: TGCGCCAGCAGTGAGTCGAATAGACTAGCGGGGCCGAATGAGCAGTTCTTC.

This clone was found many times. The chain employs TRBV4-3 and TRBJ2-1; 10 nucleotides match TRBD2. V lost 2 bases, J lost 9 bases, and 7 bases stayed unmatched. Germline assignment: CDR1 LGHNA and CDR2 YSLEER. The CDR3 extends over 15 amino acids. The CDR3 nucleotides are TGCGCCAGCAGCCAACTCAGCGGGGGGGCCGTTGAGCAGTTCTTC. Translated, it gives CASSQLSGGAVEQFF.

The sample holds a few counts of this clone. This chain connects TRBV7-2 to TRBJ2-1, with 9 bases aligning to TRBD1. J was trimmed by 7 bases and V by 5 bases; bases with no gene match: 12. Germline-derived CDR1 and CDR2 are SGHTA and FQGNSA. The CDR3 sequence is 16 residues long. This CDR3 is CASSPQGAHIRNEQFF. CDR3 in DNA: TGTGCCAGCAGCCCACAGGGGGCTCACATTCGGAATGAGCAGTTCTTC.

The J gene is TRBJ1-1, the V gene TRBV7-2, with D possibly being TRBD1 (5 bases). In germline, CDR1 is SGHTA, CDR2 FQGNSA. Trimming took off 4 bases at V and 5 bases at J, with 11 bases between the two ends. There are 13 residues in the CDR3. Here the CDR3 reads CASSSQGATEAFF. The CDR3 DNA is TGTGCCAGCAGCTCGCAGGGTGCAACTGAAGCTTTCTTT.

V and J are TRBV28 and TRBJ1-2, with TRBD1 matching over 8 bases. The CDR3 has 15 amino acids. V shed 1 base and J 7 bases; nucleotides not matched to a gene: 8. Germline V gene data show CDR1 as MDHEN and CDR2 as SYDVKM. CDR3 sequence (DNA): TGTGCCAGCAGTTTATATGACTCAGGGGGCTCTGGCTACACCTTC. Translation gives CASSLYDSGGSGYTF.

In its sample, this clone was seen many times. V gene TRBV30 combines with J gene TRBJ1-1, with D perhaps matching TRBD1 (5 bases). From germline, CDR1 is GTSNPN and CDR2 SVGIG (reference sequence). The CDR3 is made up of 14 amino acids. The V gene lost 4 bases and the J gene lost 1 base, with 13 bases spanning the gap. CDR3 in DNA: TGTGCCTGGAAACAGGCGGGGAAGAACACTGAAGCTTTCTTT. It codes for CAWKQAGKNTEAFF.

This clone was observed a few times. The chain carries TRBV5-1 and TRBJ2-7; D might be TRBD2 (5 bases). Germline V gene lookup returns CDR1 SGHRS and CDR2 YFSETQ. Between the trimmed V and J ends, which lost 4 bases and 7 bases, there was a span of 12 bases. The CDR3 totals 12 residues. This CDR3 is CASSLGSGEQYF. The CDR3 coding sequence is TGCGCCAGCAGCCTCGGATCGGGGGAGCAGTACTTC.

The table lists this clone with a few counts. V gene TRBV4-3 combines with J gene TRBJ2-7; no clear D gene. The germline V and J ends were trimmed by 1 base and 9 bases, with 13 bases remaining between them. Germline lookup yields CDR1 LGHNA and CDR2 YSLEER. The CDR3 consists of 13 residues. Here the CDR3 reads CASSQVPSGGQYF. The CDR3 bases are TGCGCCAGCAGCCAAGTTCCGTCCGGCGGGCAGTACTTC.